The 18 T cell receptor beta chains below come from one sample, sequenced in a study of cytomegalovirus exposure and HLA in healthy donors. The protocol was immunoSEQ multiplex PCR, while the TCRdb copy is restricted to in-frame clones and leaves out a portion. The data hold around 74,000 clones, with approximately 80% observed a single time. Sequencing was carried out using PBMCs. The receptors shown here come from a man younger than 45 in good health and CMV-seronegative.

The chain carries TRBV5-1 and TRBJ2-3; 8 bases line up with TRBD2. V was clipped by 3 bases and J by 8 bases; unmatched bases: 5. Germline values: CDR1 SGHRS, CDR2 YFSETQ. The CDR3 runs 13 residues. CDR3 in amino acids: CASSSGGGATQYF. The CDR3 bases are TGCGCCAGCAGCTCGGGGGGGGGAGCTACGCAGTATTTT. Full variable domain (remainder filled in from reference TRBV5-1 and TRBJ2-3): KAGVTQTPRYLIKTRGQQVTLSCSPISGHRSVSWYQQTPGQGLQFLFEYFSETQRNKGNFPGRFSGRQFSNSRSEMNVSTLELGDSALYLCASSSGGGATQYFGPGTRLTVL.

The chain links TRBV11-3 to TRBJ2-3; TRBD1 matches at 7 bases. V gave up 1 base and J gave up 4 bases; unmatched junction bases: 2. The CDR3 extends over 14 amino acids. Germline CDR1 is SGHNT and CDR2 is YENEEA. The CDR3: CASSLAGGSDTQYF. CDR3 in DNA: TGTGCCAGCAGCTTAGCAGGGGGATCAGATACGCAGTATTTT.

The V gene is TRBV19, the J gene TRBJ2-2; 10 bases line up with TRBD1. CDR1 and CDR2 (germline): LNHDA, SQIVND (reference sequence). This CDR3 is built from 17 residues. The V segment lost 5 bases and the J segment 4 bases; nucleotides outside the gene matches: 10. The CDR3 spells CASSGTGEEGVTGELFF. For the CDR3, the DNA is TGTGCCAGTAGTGGGACAGGGGAAGAAGGTGTCACCGGGGAGCTGTTTTTT.

The rearrangement uses TRBV7-6 and TRBJ1-2, with D perhaps matching TRBD1 (5 bases). The CDR3 length is 14 residues. Germline loops: CDR1 SGHVS, CDR2 FNYEAQ. Between the trimmed V and J ends, which lost 0 bases and 8 bases, there was a span of 13 bases. CDR3 loop: CASSLARGRDGYTF. The DNA for the CDR3 is TGTGCCAGCAGCTTAGCGCGGGGCAGGGACGGCTACACCTTC.

This chain joins TRBV2 and TRBJ1-1; unclear D gene. The CDR3 contains 13 residues. In germline, CDR1 is SNHLY, CDR2 FYNNEI. The V and J ends lost 7 bases and 1 base respectively, with 10 bases between them. CDR3 sequence reads: CASNGERNTEAFF. The CDR3, as DNA: TGTGCCAGCAACGGGGAACGGAACACTGAAGCTTTCTTT.

The J gene is TRBJ1-4, the V gene TRBV6-6; 9 bases align to TRBD1. V dropped 7 bases and J dropped 8; count of bases not matched to a gene: 8. The CDR3 contains 14 residues. Germline CDR1 reads MNHNY; CDR2 reads SVGAGI (reference sequence). CDR3 bases: TGTGCCAGCACCCTACAGGGGGCGTGGGAAAAACTGTTTTTT. Residues: CASTLQGAWEKLFF.

This clone has just a few counts. The chain links TRBV10-3 to TRBJ2-2, with D possibly being TRBD2 (5 bases). The CDR3 has 13 residues. Trimming pared 4 bases from V and 4 bases from J, leaving 7 bases between. The germline V gene has CDR1 ENHRY and CDR2 SYGVKD. The CDR3 loop reads CAISGRGTGELFF. The CDR3 DNA is TGTGCCATCAGTGGCCGGGGCACCGGGGAGCTGTTTTTT.

This clone occurred once. The J gene is TRBJ1-2, the V gene TRBV7-2; 7 bases map to TRBD1. Germline V gives CDR1 SGHTA, CDR2 FQGNSA. V shed 4 bases and J 6 bases; nucleotides not matched to a gene: 17. The CDR3 has 17 residues. CDR3 loop: CASSSGGTERIINGYTF. In DNA form, the CDR3 reads TGTGCCAGCAGCTCAGGAGGGACAGAGCGCATTATAAATGGCTACACCTTC.

The rearrangement joins TRBV27 to TRBJ2-3, with a weak D call TRBD2 (5 bases). Between the trimmed V and J ends, which lost 5 bases and 2 bases, there was a span of 17 bases. CDR3 length: 16 residues. The germline V gene encodes CDR1 MNHEY and CDR2 SMNVEV (reference sequence). The CDR3 sequence is CASSKLARLSTDTQYF. The CDR3 region has the DNA TGTGCCAGCAGTAAGCTAGCACGTTTATCCACAGATACGCAGTATTTT.

In this sample, this clone turned up once. This chain connects TRBV6-5 to TRBJ1-4, with D uncertain. Germline V gene lookup returns CDR1 MNHEY and CDR2 SVGAGI. This CDR3 is built from 12 residues. V dropped 6 bases and J dropped 8 bases, with 10 bases sitting between them. CDR3 in amino acids: CASSPREEKLFF. In DNA, the CDR3 is TGTGCCAGCAGCCCGAGGGAGGAAAAACTGTTTTTT.

The chain carries TRBV6-1 and TRBJ1-1; no reliable D call. V shed 7 bases and J shed 8 bases, with 20 bases lying between them. The germline gives CDR1 MNHNS, CDR2 SASEGT. CDR3 size: 14 residues. This chain's CDR3 is CASNNQRGHGEAFF. CDR3 in DNA: TGTGCCAGCAATAACCAGAGAGGGCACGGCGAAGCTTTCTTT.

The CDR3 protein is CASSISTGPPYGYTF. The CDR3 bases are TGTGCCAGCAGTATATCAACAGGGCCTCCCTATGGCTACACCTTC. V and J are TRBV28 and TRBJ1-2, with a possible D match to TRBD1 (6 bases). Germline values: CDR1 MDHEN, CDR2 SYDVKM. Deletions cut 5 bases from V and 4 bases from J, with 17 bases between. The CDR3 is made up of 15 amino acids.

The J gene is TRBJ2-5, the V gene TRBV7-2, with D perhaps TRBD1 (7 bases). Trimming took off 6 bases at V and 2 bases at J, with 19 bases between the two ends. Germline CDR1 reads SGHTA; CDR2 reads FQGNSA. The CDR3 covers 16 residues. CDR3 protein: CASRNQGGPFQETQYF. The CDR3 DNA is TGTGCCAGCAGGAATCAGGGGGGCCCGTTTCAAGAGACCCAGTACTTC.

This rearrangement joins TRBV2 to TRBJ2-7, with TRBD2 matching 13 bases. The CDR3 consists of 14 residues. V dropped 6 bases and J dropped 3; count of bases not matched to a gene: 2. CDR1 and CDR2 (germline): SNHLY, FYNNEI. The CDR3 DNA reads as TGTGCCAGCAGGGGACTAGCGGGATTCTACGAGCAGTACGTC. It yields the protein CASRGLAGFYEQYV.

The chain combines TRBV5-6 with TRBJ1-2, with 7 bases lining up with TRBD1. The CDR3 spans 15 residues. V lost 2 bases to trimming and J lost 3 bases; unmatched junction nucleotides: 7. Germline V gene sequence: CDR1 SGHDT, CDR2 YYEEEE. As DNA, the CDR3 is TGTGCCAGCAGCTTCCGGACAGGTATCGACTATGGCTACACCTTC. Amino acids: CASSFRTGIDYGYTF.

This chain uses TRBV7-6 with TRBJ1-4; D is unresolved. Germline V CDR1 and CDR2: SGHVS, FNYEAQ. This CDR3 has 14 amino acids. The V and J ends lost 5 bases and 2 bases respectively, with 9 bases between them. The CDR3 is CASSLYRTNEKLFF. The CDR3 nucleotides read TGTGCCAGCAGCCTCTACCGCACTAATGAAAAACTGTTTTTT.

The V call is TRBV5-1, the J call TRBJ1-1; D unresolved. Trimming cost V 6 bases and J 1 base, with 13 bases left between them. CDR1 and CDR2 from the germline V gene are SGHRS and YFSETQ. The CDR3 sequence is 14 residues long. The CDR3 is CASTSNPGNTEAFF. The CDR3 nucleotides are TGCGCCAGCACCTCAAACCCGGGGAACACTGAAGCTTTCTTT.

This chain connects TRBV9 to TRBJ1-1; no firm D call. Per germline, CDR1 SGDLS and CDR2 YYNGEE. The germline V and J ends were trimmed by 0 bases and 3 bases, with 12 bases remaining between them. The CDR3 extends over 15 amino acids. CDR3 region: CASSVGPVLDTEAFF. The CDR3 DNA sequence: TGTGCCAGCAGCGTAGGCCCAGTGTTGGACACTGAAGCTTTCTTT.